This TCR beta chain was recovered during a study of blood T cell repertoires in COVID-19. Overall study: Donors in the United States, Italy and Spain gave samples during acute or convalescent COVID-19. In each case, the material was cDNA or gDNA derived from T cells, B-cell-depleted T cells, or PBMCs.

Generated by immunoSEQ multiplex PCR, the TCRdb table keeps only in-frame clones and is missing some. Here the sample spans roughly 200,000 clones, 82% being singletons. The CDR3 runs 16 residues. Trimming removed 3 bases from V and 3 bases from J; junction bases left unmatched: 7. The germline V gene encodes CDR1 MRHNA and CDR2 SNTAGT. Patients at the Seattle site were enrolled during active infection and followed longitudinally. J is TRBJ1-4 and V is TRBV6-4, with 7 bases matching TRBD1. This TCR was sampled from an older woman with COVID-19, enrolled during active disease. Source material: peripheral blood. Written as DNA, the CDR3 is TGTGCCAGCAGTGAACAACCGGGACAGTCTAATGAAAAACTGTTTTTT. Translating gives CASSEQPGQSNEKLFF.